Listed below are T cell receptor beta chains from one sample, sequenced in a study of T cell responses to AZD1222 COVID-19 vaccine. Repertoires were generated with immunoSEQ multiplex PCR, while TCRdb's copy carries only in-frame clones and drops some. The sample lists about 170,000 clones; roughly 89% were seen once. The source was peripheral blood, collected 28 days after the second AZD1222 dose. The receptors were sampled from an adult who received the AZD1222 COVID-19 vaccine. The CDR3 runs from the conserved cysteine through the conserved F or W. A D gene is named only where the DNA matches it firmly. Size is stated for part of the rows, as once, few or many counts, or as a class when the clone is expanded.

v_gene	d_gene	abundance	j_gene	CDR3nt	CDR3aa
TRBV4-2	TRBD2	once	TRBJ2-1	TGTGCCAGCAGCCCTGGAGGCGGGGGTCACAATGAGCAGTTCTTC	CASSPGGGGHNEQFF
TRBV7-2	.	.	TRBJ2-7	TGTGCCAGCAGCTTAGAAGGCAGGGATTACTCCTACGAGCAGTACTTC	CASSLEGRDYSYEQYF
TRBV5-6	.	.	TRBJ2-2	TGTGCCAGCAGCTTAGTTGTCAACACCGGGGAGCTGTTTTTT	CASSLVVNTGELFF
TRBV10-2	.	.	TRBJ1-5	TGCGCCAGCAGTGAGTCAGGGGGACGGCAACAGCCCCAGCATTTT	CASSESGGRQQPQHF
TRBV11-2	TRBD1	.	TRBJ2-1	TGTGCCAGCAGCTTAGTCTTCGGGACAGGGGTTCTGGAGCAGTTCTTC	CASSLVFGTGVLEQFF
TRBV29-1	TRBD1	.	TRBJ2-7	TGCAGCGCCACCGGGACAGGGGACGAGCAGTACTTC	CSATGTGDEQYF
TRBV2	TRBD1	.	TRBJ2-1	TGTGCCAGCAGCCAGGACAGGAACTACAATGAGCAGTTCTTC	CASSQDRNYNEQFF
TRBV21-1	.	.	TRBJ2-3	TGTGCCAGCAGTGAGACTAGCGGGGGCGCAGATACGCAGTATTTT	CASSETSGGADTQYF
TRBV11-1	TRBD1	.	TRBJ2-7	TGTGCCAGCAGCCCGGGACAGACCCTACGAGAGCAGTACTTC	CASSPGQTLREQYF
TRBV3-1/TRBV3-2	.	.	TRBJ1-2	TGTGCCAGCAGTCCACTCGGGCCTTATGGCTACACCTTC	CASSPLGPYGYTF
TRBV7-9	.	.	TRBJ2-7	TGTGCCAGCAGCTTAGAGTGGGATGCTTACGAGCAGTACTTC	CASSLEWDAYEQYF
TRBV5-1	TRBD1	.	TRBJ1-1	TGCGCCAGCAGCGGGACAGGGTATAACACTGAAGCTTTCTTT	CASSGTGYNTEAFF
TRBV18	.	.	TRBJ2-1	TGTGCCAGCTCACCGTACGGGTCGTACAATGAGCAGTTCTTC	CASSPYGSYNEQFF
TRBV5-5	.	few	TRBJ1-6	TGTGCCAGCAGCTTATTATCTCCTGGGGGCTCCTATAATTCACCCCTCCACTTT	CASSLLSPGGSYNSPLHF
TRBV7-9	.	.	TRBJ1-1	TGTGCCAGCACCCTCTTGACTGAAGCTTTCTTT	CASTLLTEAFF
TRBV9	TRBD1	.	TRBJ1-5	TGTGCCAGCAGCGTAGCGGCCTCGGGACAGGGATGGGGCAATCAGCCCCAGCATTTT	CASSVAASGQGWGNQPQHF
TRBV10-1	TRBD2	.	TRBJ2-5	TGCGCCAGCAGTGAGTCGAGTATGGGACTAGCGGGCCAAGAGACCCAGTACTTC	CASSESSMGLAGQETQYF
TRBV6-1	.	.	TRBJ1-2	TGTGCCAGCAGTGAAGCAGGCGGTGATGACACCTTC	CASSEAGGDDTF
TRBV28	TRBD1	.	TRBJ1-5	TGTGCCAGCAGTTTCCCTGGGACAGGGGGCAATCAGCCCCAGCATTTT	CASSFPGTGGNQPQHF
TRBV5-6	.	.	TRBJ2-6	TGTGCCAGCAGCAGGAGCGCGGAGATGGGCCCCTCCTGGGCCAACGTCCTGACTTTC	CASSRSAEMGPSWANVLTF
TRBV24-1	TRBD1	.	TRBJ1-3	TGTGCCACCAGGAGACAGGGTAATTCTGGAAACACCATATATTTT	CATRRQGNSGNTIYF
TRBV6-5	TRBD2	.	TRBJ2-3	TGTGCCAGCAGTCGGCTAGCGGCTAGCACAGATACGCAGTATTTT	CASSRLAASTDTQYF
TRBV19	.	.	TRBJ1-1	TGTGCCAGTACCTTCCCTCTGGGCAGTTCTTTCGCCACTGAAGCTTTCTTT	CASTFPLGSSFATEAFF
TRBV5-5	.	.	TRBJ2-7	TGTGCCAGCAGCCCGGACAGCTCCTACGAGCAGTACTTC	CASSPDSSYEQYF
TRBV7-2	TRBD1	.	TRBJ2-7	TGTGCCAGCAGCTTTCGCCTAACCGGGACAGCCACCTACGAGCAGTACTTC	CASSFRLTGTATYEQYF
TRBV2	TRBD2	.	TRBJ2-7	TGTGCCAGCAGGGGGCCCTCCAGCGGGGCTAGCTCCTACGAGCAGTACTTC	CASRGPSSGASSYEQYF
TRBV12-3/TRBV12-4	.	.	TRBJ2-7	TGTGCCAGCAGTTTAGCGGTGGGGAGGGAGCAGTACTTC	CASSLAVGREQYF
TRBV11-2	TRBD2	.	TRBJ2-1	TGTGCCAGCAGCACCGGGACTAGCGGGGTTGAGCAGTTCTTC	CASSTGTSGVEQFF
TRBV7-9	.	.	TRBJ1-2	TGTGCCAGCAGCTTAGAGACAAGAAACTATGGCTACACCTTC	CASSLETRNYGYTF
TRBV7-9	.	.	TRBJ1-2	TGTGCCAGCAGCTTAGGAGGGTATGGCTACACCTTC	CASSLGGYGYTF
TRBV3-1/TRBV3-2	.	.	TRBJ1-4	TGTGCCAGGACTCGAGGGAGTGCTAATGAAAAACTGTTTTTT	CARTRGSANEKLFF
TRBV5-5	TRBD1	.	TRBJ1-5	TGTGCCAGCAGCCATCGGGTGGACAGGGGCAATCAGCCCCAGCATTTT	CASSHRVDRGNQPQHF
TRBV5-1	TRBD2	.	TRBJ2-3	TGCGCCAGCAGCTCCGGGACTACCAGCACAGATACGCAGTATTTT	CASSSGTTSTDTQYF
TRBV18	.	.	TRBJ2-3	TGTGCCAGCTCACCTGAGACGGTCACGCAGTATTTT	CASSPETVTQYF
TRBV6-5	TRBD2	.	TRBJ2-7	TGTGCCAGCACCCCGGGGGGGGGCCCCCCCTACGAGCAGTACTTC	CASTPGGGPPYEQYF
TRBV6-5	.	.	TRBJ2-6	TGTGCCAGCAGTTACTCGGATAGCTCTGGGGCCAACGTCCTGACTTTC	CASSYSDSSGANVLTF
TRBV11-2	TRBD1	many	TRBJ2-7	TGTGCCAGCAGCTTAGGATGGACAGGGCTCGAGCAGTACTTC	CASSLGWTGLEQYF
TRBV10-3	TRBD1	.	TRBJ1-2	TGTGCCATCAGTACAGGGGGCCTTGGCTATGGCTACACCTTC	CAISTGGLGYGYTF
TRBV6-5	TRBD1	once	TRBJ1-3	TGTGCCAGCAGCCCCGGGACAGCGACCTCCTTACCCATATATTTT	CASSPGTATSLPIYF
TRBV27	.	.	TRBJ1-2	TGTGCCAGCAGCCCTACCTCCTCACAAAGCTATGGCTACACCTTC	CASSPTSSQSYGYTF
TRBV12-5	.	.	TRBJ1-5	TGTGCTAGTGGTCTTACGGAGGATCAGCCCCAGCATTTT	CASGLTEDQPQHF
TRBV18	TRBD1	.	TRBJ1-1	TGTGCCAGCTCACCGTCGACAGGGTTGAACACTGAAGCTTTCTTT	CASSPSTGLNTEAFF
TRBV6-5	.	.	TRBJ2-1	TGTGCCACCAAGTCGGGGCTAGCGAATGAGCAGTTCTTC	CATKSGLANEQFF
TRBV11-2	.	.	TRBJ1-2	TGTGCCAGCAGCCGTGACAGGACCTACTATGGCTACACCTTC	CASSRDRTYYGYTF
TRBV11-2	.	.	TRBJ2-5	TGTGCCAGCAGCTTCCGGGTACGGGAGACCCAGTACTTC	CASSFRVRETQYF
TRBV3-1/TRBV3-2	.	.	TRBJ2-7	TGTGCCAGCAGCCGGGTAGGCTACGAGCAGTACTTC	CASSRVGYEQYF
TRBV6-6	TRBD2	.	TRBJ2-1	TGTGCCAGCAGTCAGGGACTAGCGGGGGGATCTGAGCAGTTCTTC	CASSQGLAGGSEQFF
TRBV2	.	.	TRBJ1-1	TGTGCCACCACACGGGAATCAAAACCCCCTGAAGCTTTCTTT	CATTRESKPPEAFF
TRBV19	TRBD1	.	TRBJ1-2	TGTGCCAGTAGTAGGGACAGGGGGAATGGCTACACCTTC	CASSRDRGNGYTF
TRBV21-1	.	.	TRBJ2-3	TGTGCCAGCAGCACAAAGACCGCCGGCACAGATACGCAGTATTTT	CASSTKTAGTDTQYF
TRBV20-1	.	.	TRBJ1-2	TGCAGTGCTAGACAGTCTTCCGGCTACACCTTC	CSARQSSGYTF
TRBV27	.	few	TRBJ1-1	TGTGCCAGCAGTTTTAGTATGGTAGACACTGAAGCTTTCTTT	CASSFSMVDTEAFF
TRBV6-5	.	.	TRBJ2-3	TGTGCCAGCAGTTCTACTTTTAGCTCAGATACGCAGTATTTT	CASSSTFSSDTQYF
TRBV5-1	.	.	TRBJ2-1	TGCGCCAGCAGCTCCTCTGGGGGAGTCTACAATGAGCAGTTCTTC	CASSSSGGVYNEQFF
TRBV9	.	.	TRBJ2-7	TGTGCCAGCCGGGGCGACTCTTCCTACGAGCAGTACTTC	CASRGDSSYEQYF
TRBV13	.	.	TRBJ2-1	TGTGCCAGCAGCCCCAAAGGGTGGGGATTCCACTACAATGAGCAGTTCTTC	CASSPKGWGFHYNEQFF
TRBV7-9	.	.	TRBJ2-6	TGTGCCAGCAGCCCCCTCGCGGGGGCACACTCTGGGGCCAACGTCCTGACTTTC	CASSPLAGAHSGANVLTF
TRBV6-6	.	.	TRBJ2-7	TGTGCCAGCAGTTACAGTATGGGGCAGACCTACGAGCAGTACTTC	CASSYSMGQTYEQYF